The 12 T cell receptor beta chains listed next were all sequenced from one sample in a study of T cells in Graves' hyperthyroidism and ophthalmopathy (dated by TCRdb to about 2019). Library preparation was by multiplex PCR. Instrument on record: Illumina HiSeq 2000. The TCR beta CDR3 regions were amplified from the RNA transcripts. For the first round of RT-PCR on the TCR CDR3, the HTBI primer set was used together with the Qiagen OneStep RT-PCR kit. TCRdb cleaned the public reads at Q25 with fastp, built clones with MiXCR and kept in-frame beta chains. Each record represents a unique CDR3 protein, reported with the most common genes and DNA among its rows. The sample table shows 330,000 or so distinct CDR3 sequences, and 15% to 20% are seen once. 15% to 18% of the sample is in the top ten clones. Sequences were obtained from blood. The origin of the receptors is a woman aged 40 to 55 with Graves' ophthalmopathy.

The chain combines TRBV12-3 or TRBV12-4 with TRBJ2-5; D might be TRBD1 or TRBD2, each matching 5 bases. Trimming removed 4 bases from V and 0 bases from J, with 9 bases in between. The CDR3 runs to 14 residues. The CDR3 nucleotides read TGTGCCAGCAGTTGGGACCCGCACCAAGAGACCCAGTACTTC. The encoded protein is CASSWDPHQETQYF.

This clonotype was seen at least ten times. The chain has TRBV6-5 and TRBJ2-7, with TRBD1 as a possible D gene (6 bases). The CDR3 covers 14 residues. Germline-derived CDR1 and CDR2 are MNHEY and SVGAGI. Trimming shortened V by 2 bases and J by 3 bases, and 11 bases separated the two germline ends. This chain's CDR3 is CASSYTRDNYEQYF. The CDR3 DNA is TGTGCCAGCAGTTACACCCGGGACAACTACGAGCAGTACTTC.

This clonotype was recorded many times. The chain has TRBV13 and TRBJ2-4, with D perhaps matching TRBD2 (6 bases). CDR3 size: 15 residues. The V end was cut by 5 bases, the J end by 3 bases, with 14 bases between. Germline values: CDR1 PRHDT, CDR2 FYEKMQ (reference sequence). CDR3 loop: CASSRGGPGKNIQYF. Written as DNA, the CDR3 is TGTGCCAGCAGCCGTGGAGGGCCCGGCAAAAACATTCAGTACTTC.

This clonotype showed up many times. J is TRBJ1-1 and V is TRBV6-1; D might be TRBD1 (5 bases). This CDR3 contains 15 residues. Trimming took 4 bases from V and 3 from J, leaving 15 bases between them. CDR1 is MNHNS, CDR2 SASEGT, per germline. The CDR3 loop reads CASSAAGQVYTEAFF. CDR3 coding DNA: TGTGCCAGCAGTGCCGCAGGGCAGGTGTACACTGAAGCTTTCTTT.

This clonotype appeared many times. This sequence joins TRBV6-1 and TRBJ2-7; TRBD1 agrees at 9 bases. The germline CDR1 and CDR2 sequences are MNHNS and SASEGT. Germline trimming cut 6 bases from V and 7 bases from J; bases unmatched to any gene: 7. The CDR3 extends over 13 amino acids. DNA of the CDR3: TGTGCCAGCAGAGACAGGGGGAGTGGAGAGCAGTACTTC. Translation gives CASRDRGSGEQYF.

This clonotype was found many times. CDR3 amino acids: CASSLVRGDTEAFF. CDR3 coding DNA: TGTGCCAGCAGTTTAGTGCGGGGGGACACTGAAGCTTTCTTT. The rearrangement joins TRBV12-3 or TRBV12-4 to TRBJ1-1; TRBD1 is a possible D gene (5 bases). V lost 1 base, J lost 3 bases, and 9 bases lay in between. The CDR3 has 14 amino acids.

This clonotype has ten or more counts. In DNA, the CDR3 is TGCAGTGCTAGAGATCCCTGGACAGCCAACACCGGGGAGCTGTTTTTT. Translation: CSARDPWTANTGELFF. The gene calls are TRBV20-1 and TRBJ2-2, with D possibly matching TRBD1 (6 bases). Trimming shortened V by 0 bases and J by 2 bases, and 13 bases separated the two germline ends. This CDR3 is 16 amino acids long. Germline V gives CDR1 DFQATT, CDR2 SNEGSKA (reference sequence).

This clonotype was observed many times. CDR3 nucleotide sequence: TGTGCCAGCAGACTCCGGCCGGGGAGCCTGAACACTGAAGCTTTCTTT. Protein product: CASRLRPGSLNTEAFF. The gene calls are TRBV7-6 and TRBJ1-1; D is undetermined. The germline V gene has CDR1 SGHVS and CDR2 FNYEAQ. This CDR3 region has 16 residues. V dropped 6 bases and J dropped 0 bases, with 17 bases sitting between them.

This clonotype was seen many times. The rearrangement links TRBV30 to TRBJ1-3; tentative D call: TRBD1 (6 bases). The CDR3 has 13 amino acids. V was shortened by 3 bases and J by 1 base, with 7 bases between the two germline ends. Per the germline V gene, CDR1 is GTSNPN and CDR2 is SVGIG (reference sequence). The CDR3 coding sequence is TGTGCCTGGAGCCAGGGGTCTGGAAACACCATATATTTT. Its protein is CAWSQGSGNTIYF. The full variable domain, with the rest looked up from reference TRBV30 and TRBJ1-3, is SQTIHQWPATLVQPVGSPLSLECTVEGTSNPNLYWYRQAAGRGLQLLFYSVGIGQISSEVPQNLSASRPQDRQFILSSKKLLLSDSGFYLCAWSQGSGNTIYFGEGSWLTVV.

This clonotype was seen ten or more times. The junction departs from germline at one end; a sequencing error may be responsible. The J gene is TRBJ2-7, the V gene TRBV6-1; possible D gene TRBD1, 5 bases. This CDR3 region has 14 residues. Germline V gene lookup returns CDR1 MNHNS and CDR2 SASEGT. The chain's CDR3 is CASNTPDKTYEQCF. The CDR3 region has the DNA TGTGCCAGCAATACCCCGGACAAGACCTACGAGCAGTGCTTC.

In its sample, this clonotype was seen many times. The chain has TRBV6-4 and TRBJ2-3, with 13 bases fitting TRBD2. This CDR3 is built from 16 residues. The J segment lost 2 bases and the V segment lost 6 bases, leaving 5 bases of the junction unmatched. The V gene's germline CDR1 is MRHNA and CDR2 SNTAGT. DNA of the CDR3: TGTGCCAGCAGCCGGGGACTAGCGGGAATCACAGATACGCAGTATTTT. Its protein is CASSRGLAGITDTQYF.

The chain joins TRBV12-3 or TRBV12-4 to TRBJ2-7, with D possibly TRBD2 on 5 matching bases. The CDR3 is 13 residues long. V dropped 5 bases and J dropped 6 bases, with 14 bases sitting between them. The CDR3 protein is CASSPRLLGEQYF. The CDR3 nucleotides read TGTGCCAGCAGTCCCCGCCTACTAGGCGAGCAGTACTTC.